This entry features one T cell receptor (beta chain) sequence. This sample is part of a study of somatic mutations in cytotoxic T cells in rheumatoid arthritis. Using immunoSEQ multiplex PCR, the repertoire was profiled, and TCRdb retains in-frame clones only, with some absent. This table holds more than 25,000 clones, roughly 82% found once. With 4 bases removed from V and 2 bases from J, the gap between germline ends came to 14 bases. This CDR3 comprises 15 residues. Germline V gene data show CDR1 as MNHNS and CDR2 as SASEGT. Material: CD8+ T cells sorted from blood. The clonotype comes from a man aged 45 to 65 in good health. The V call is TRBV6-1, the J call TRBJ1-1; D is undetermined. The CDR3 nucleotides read TGTGCCAGCAGTGCCGGTCGGGGTTTTAACACTGAAGCTTTCTTT. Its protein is CASSAGRGFNTEAFF.